This is a list of T cell receptor beta chains from one sample in a study of T cell responses to AZD1222 COVID-19 vaccine. The table came from immunoSEQ multiplex PCR; TCRdb's copy has only in-frame clones and leaves some out. The sample holds some 160,000 clones, around 90% seen once. The sequenced sample was peripheral blood, obtained 28 days after the second AZD1222 dose. The receptors shown here come from an adult who received the AZD1222 COVID-19 vaccine. Both conserved end residues are part of each CDR3. D genes are given only for firm matches. Some rows mark clone size as missing; the rest say once, few, many or name a class of expanded clone.

J	size	V	D	CDR3	DNA
TRBJ1-1	-	TRBV11-2	-	CASSLVRVGDEAFF	TGTGCCAGCAGCTTAGTCAGGGTCGGCGATGAAGCTTTCTTT
TRBJ1-2	once	TRBV20-1	-	CSARASYGYTF	TGCAGTGCTAGAGCTTCCTATGGCTACACCTTC
TRBJ1-1	-	TRBV11-3	TRBD1	CASSLDGTGGTEAFF	TGTGCCAGCAGCTTAGATGGGACAGGGGGAACTGAAGCTTTCTTT
TRBJ1-6	-	TRBV7-2	-	CASSPIRDNDNSPLHF	TGTGCCAGCAGCCCCATCAGGGACAACGATAATTCACCCCTCCACTTT
TRBJ2-3	once	TRBV5-1	-	CASSLGFPDTQYF	TGCGCCAGCAGCTTGGGTTTCCCAGATACGCAGTATTTT
TRBJ1-2	-	TRBV2	-	CASSDRGTPDYGYTF	TGTGCCAGCAGTGATCGCGGGACGCCTGACTATGGCTACACCTTC
TRBJ2-5	-	TRBV5-4	TRBD1	CASSWRDRGQETQYF	TGTGCCAGCAGCTGGAGGGACAGGGGACAAGAGACCCAGTACTTC
TRBJ1-4	-	TRBV19	-	CASSMGRFNEKLFF	TGTGCCAGTAGCATGGGAAGATTTAATGAAAAACTGTTTTTT
TRBJ2-1	-	TRBV7-9	-	CASSTPRATNNEQFF	TGTGCCAGCAGCACCCCCCGGGCGACCAACAATGAGCAGTTCTTC
TRBJ2-7	-	TRBV6-2/TRBV6-3	-	CASSYSPSTYEQYF	TGTGCCAGCAGTTACAGCCCCTCCACCTACGAGCAGTACTTC
TRBJ2-7	-	TRBV5-1	TRBD2	CASSLHGGLAGFSYEQYF	TGCGCCAGCAGCTTGCATGGGGGACTAGCGGGGTTCTCCTACGAGCAGTACTTC
TRBJ1-5	-	TRBV5-1	TRBD1	CASSRTGDSNQPQHF	TGCGCCAGCAGCAGGACAGGGGATAGCAATCAGCCCCAGCATTTT
TRBJ1-4	-	TRBV9	-	CASSAEPANEKLFF	TGTGCCAGCAGCGCAGAACCGGCGAATGAAAAACTGTTTTTT
TRBJ1-1	-	TRBV5-5	-	CASSPRTLFPTEAFF	TGTGCCAGCAGCCCCCGAACCCTTTTTCCGACTGAAGCTTTCTTT
TRBJ1-4	-	TRBV11-2	-	CASSAGVTTPGEKLFF	TGTGCCAGCAGCGCAGGGGTGACAACCCCGGGAGAAAAACTGTTTTTT
TRBJ1-5	few	TRBV3-1/TRBV3-2	-	CASSQVPSQPQHF	TGTGCCAGCAGCCAAGTTCCGAGCCAGCCCCAGCATTTT
TRBJ2-2	-	TRBV5-1	-	CASSQMGPRANTGELFF	TGCGCCAGCAGTCAAATGGGACCCCGAGCGAACACCGGGGAGCTGTTTTTT
TRBJ1-4	-	TRBV7-2	-	CASSSTGTPSEKLFF	TGTGCCAGCAGCTCGACCGGGACCCCAAGTGAAAAACTGTTTTTT
TRBJ1-2	-	TRBV6-6	-	CAIKNQGNYGYTF	TGTGCCATCAAGAATCAGGGTAACTATGGCTACACCTTC
TRBJ1-6	few	TRBV7-2	-	CASSLLPRGGHNSPLHF	TGTGCCAGCAGCCTACTCCCCAGGGGCGGACACAATTCACCCCTCCACTTT
TRBJ1-3	-	TRBV2	TRBD1	CASSADRGSGNTIYF	TGTGCCAGCAGTGCGGACAGGGGCTCTGGAAACACCATATATTTT
TRBJ2-3	-	TRBV2	TRBD1	CASTLDRVSTDTQYF	TGTGCCAGCACCCTAGACAGGGTAAGCACAGATACGCAGTATTTT
TRBJ1-2	-	TRBV29-1	-	CSVGTAPNYGYTF	TGCAGCGTTGGCACAGCACCCAACTATGGCTACACCTTC
TRBJ1-2	few	TRBV27	-	CASSDLAAPPPLGYGYTF	TGTGCCAGCAGTGACCTGGCCGCCCCTCCCCCGCTTGGCTATGGCTACACCTTC
TRBJ2-7	few	TRBV4-1	TRBD2	CASSQGAAGGDISYEQYF	TGCGCCAGCAGCCAAGGGGCCGCCGGGGGGGATATCTCCTACGAGCAGTACTTC
TRBJ1-1	-	TRBV24-1	-	CATRGENTEAFF	TGTGCCACCAGAGGAGAGAACACTGAAGCTTTCTTT
TRBJ1-2	-	TRBV7-2	-	CASSSRTTNEGDF	TGTGCCAGCAGCTCTCGTACTACCAACGAAGGGGACTTC
TRBJ1-5	few	TRBV7-2	-	CASSQLRGQPQHF	TGTGCCAGCAGCCAACTCAGGGGACAGCCCCAGCATTTT
TRBJ1-1	-	TRBV5-1	-	CASSLWQGTEAFF	TGCGCCAGCAGCTTGTGGCAGGGGACTGAAGCTTTCTTT
TRBJ1-1	-	TRBV5-5	-	CASSLRSGTEAFF	TGTGCCAGCAGCTTGAGGTCGGGCACTGAAGCTTTCTTT
TRBJ2-7	-	TRBV7-9	TRBD2	CASSQLAGEYEQYF	TGTGCCAGCAGTCAACTAGCGGGGGAATACGAGCAGTACTTC
TRBJ2-1	once	TRBV10-3	-	CAISAGGGNYNEQFF	TGTGCCATCAGTGCCGGTGGGGGCAACTACAATGAGCAGTTCTTC
TRBJ1-3	-	TRBV19	TRBD1	CASSPQGASGNTIYF	TGTGCCAGTAGTCCTCAGGGGGCGAGTGGAAACACCATATATTTT
TRBJ1-2	-	TRBV3-1/TRBV3-2	-	CASSQFYGYTF	TGTGCCAGCAGCCAGTTTTATGGCTACACCTTC
TRBJ2-3	-	TRBV12-3/TRBV12-4	-	CASSLVTDTQYF	TGTGCCAGCAGTTTAGTCACAGATACGCAGTATTTT
TRBJ2-3	-	TRBV6-1	TRBD2	CASSEGGGGVDTQYF	TGTGCCAGCAGTGAAGGCGGCGGGGGGGTAGATACGCAGTATTTT
TRBJ1-2	-	TRBV5-1	-	CASSLSRQADGYTF	TGCGCCAGCAGCTTGAGCCGACAGGCTGATGGCTACACCTTC
TRBJ1-1	-	TRBV6-1	-	CASSEVQGYTEAFF	TGTGCCAGCAGTGAAGTTCAGGGGTACACTGAAGCTTTCTTT
TRBJ1-2	-	TRBV6-1	-	CASSEAKGGVGGYTF	TGTGCCAGCAGTGAAGCGAAGGGGGGTGTGGGTGGCTACACCTTC
TRBJ1-2	-	TRBV27	-	CASSSNPPGSGYTF	TGTGCCAGCAGTTCCAACCCCCCGGGTAGTGGCTACACCTTC
TRBJ2-2	-	TRBV5-1	-	CASSPFQLGTLNTGELFF	TGCGCCAGCAGCCCCTTCCAGCTCGGGACACTGAACACCGGGGAGCTGTTTTTT
TRBJ1-2	-	TRBV6-5	-	CASKSVYGYTF	TGTGCCAGCAAGTCGGTCTATGGCTACACCTTC
TRBJ1-1	-	TRBV30	-	CAWSHNVVGTEAFF	TGTGCCTGGAGCCACAATGTGGTAGGGACTGAAGCTTTCTTT
TRBJ1-5	-	TRBV7-8	-	CASSLVVGRQRNSNQPQHF	TGTGCCAGCAGCTTAGTTGTCGGAAGACAGAGAAATAGCAATCAGCCCCAGCATTTT
TRBJ1-5	-	TRBV19	-	CASTRTATLLYSNQPQHF	TGTGCCAGTACCCGGACTGCCACCCTACTCTATAGCAATCAGCCCCAGCATTTT
TRBJ2-3	-	TRBV6-5	-	CASRRLDSTDTQYF	TGTGCCAGCAGACGACTAGATAGCACAGATACGCAGTATTTT
TRBJ2-5	-	TRBV4-2	TRBD2	CASSPGLAGAWEETQYF	TGTGCCAGCAGCCCAGGACTAGCGGGGGCCTGGGAGGAGACCCAGTACTTC
TRBJ2-7	few	TRBV3-1/TRBV3-2	-	CASSQGRGEQYF	TGTGCCAGCAGCCAGGGTAGAGGGGAGCAGTACTTC
TRBJ1-1	-	TRBV29-1	-	CSADLPTEAFF	TGCAGCGCCGACCTCCCTACTGAAGCTTTCTTT
TRBJ2-1	-	TRBV27	TRBD2	CASRVAGGPHNEQFF	TGTGCCAGCAGGGTAGCGGGGGGGCCCCACAATGAGCAGTTCTTC
TRBJ2-3	-	TRBV3-1/TRBV3-2	-	CASSHRRGFTDTQYF	TGTGCCAGCAGCCACCGACGGGGGTTCACAGATACGCAGTATTTT
TRBJ2-3	-	TRBV4-2	-	CASSQQELTDTQYF	TGTGCCAGCAGCCAACAGGAGCTCACAGATACGCAGTATTTT
TRBJ1-1	once	TRBV20-1	-	CSASLLNTEAFF	TGCAGTGCTAGTCTGTTGAACACTGAAGCTTTCTTT
TRBJ2-2	few	TRBV7-8	TRBD2	CASSRGGTGELFF	TGTGCCAGCAGCCGGGGGGGCACCGGGGAGCTGTTTTTT
TRBJ2-7	-	TRBV5-1	-	CASSLAYEQYF	TGCGCCAGCAGCTTGGCCTACGAGCAGTACTTC
TRBJ2-2	-	TRBV12-5	TRBD1	CASGTGVGSGTGELFF	TGTGCTAGTGGAACAGGGGTGGGTAGTGGCACCGGGGAGCTGTTTTTT
TRBJ2-7	-	TRBV10-1	TRBD1	CASSRDRSGEQYF	TGCGCCAGCAGCCGGGACAGATCGGGTGAGCAGTACTTC
TRBJ1-1	-	TRBV10-3	-	CAISIREGTEAFF	TGTGCCATCAGCATCAGGGAGGGGACTGAAGCTTTCTTT
TRBJ1-1	-	TRBV5-5	-	CASSLGSINTEAFF	TGTGCCAGCAGCTTGGGGAGCATTAACACTGAAGCTTTCTTT